Shown below are 5 T cell receptor beta chains from a single sample sequenced in a study of human T cells and chemical hapten exposure. TCRdb called the RACE reads again in MiXCR, with one record for every CDR3 protein. The sample holds a few hundred thousand distinct CDR3 sequences, under 6.5% seen once. Noted time point: patch test 2, 6 weeks after DPC sensitization. Treatment reported: therapeutic diphenylcyclopropenone sensitization with weekly scalp DPC. The sample in question was whole blood, obtained in connection with sensitization to the hapten diphenylcyclopropenone (DPC). The source of these receptors is a woman in her late teens or twenties with alopecia areata. Some clones in this sample may be carry-over from other donors' samples.

The sample holds a few counts of this clonotype. The V and J genes are TRBV12-3 or TRBV12-4 and TRBJ2-5; 7 bases match TRBD1. The CDR3 sequence is 14 residues long. After removal of 5 bases from V and 2 bases from J, the junction contained 5 bases not matched to a gene. The DNA for the CDR3 is TGTGCCAGCAGTCCGACGGGACAGCAAGAGACCCAGTACTTC. This gives the protein CASSPTGQQETQYF.

The chain recombines TRBV28 with TRBJ1-5; TRBD1 might be the D (5 bases). V dropped 6 bases and J dropped 5 bases, with 11 bases sitting between them. The CDR3 extends over 13 amino acids. In germline, CDR1 is MDHEN, CDR2 SYDVKM. The CDR3 region has the DNA TGTGCCAGCAGGGGACCGGTAGATCAGCCCCAGCATTTT. This encodes CASRGPVDQPQHF.

This clonotype was recorded many times. J is TRBJ2-3 and V is TRBV29-1, with 8 bases that match TRBD2. CDR3 length equals 17 residues. V dropped 6 bases and J dropped 4; count of bases not matched to a gene: 18. The germline gives CDR1 SQVTM, CDR2 ANQGSEA. The CDR3 region has the DNA TGCAGCGTCGTAGATTCCGAAAGCGGGGGAGGCGCAGATACGCAGTATTTT. Its protein is CSVVDSESGGGADTQYF.

This clonotype was observed at least ten times. The chain joins TRBV12-3 or TRBV12-4 to TRBJ2-6, with unresolved D. The CDR3 spans 17 residues. Trimming removed 3 bases at V and 0 bases at J, with 12 bases between. CDR3 bases: TGTGCCAGCAGTTTGGCAGGAAAAACCTCTGGGGCCAACGTCCTGACTTTC. Encoded protein: CASSLAGKTSGANVLTF.

This clonotype was detected ten times or more. This sequence joins TRBV6-2 or TRBV6-3 and TRBJ1-5, with unresolved D. CDR1 is MNHEY and CDR2 is SVGEGT in the germline V gene. The length of the CDR3 is 13 residues. The V end lost 5 bases, the J end lost 6 bases, and 11 bases lay between the germline ends. For the CDR3, the DNA is TGTGCCAGCAGTACCCGACGGATTCAGCCCCAGCATTTT. Translation gives CASSTRRIQPQHF.